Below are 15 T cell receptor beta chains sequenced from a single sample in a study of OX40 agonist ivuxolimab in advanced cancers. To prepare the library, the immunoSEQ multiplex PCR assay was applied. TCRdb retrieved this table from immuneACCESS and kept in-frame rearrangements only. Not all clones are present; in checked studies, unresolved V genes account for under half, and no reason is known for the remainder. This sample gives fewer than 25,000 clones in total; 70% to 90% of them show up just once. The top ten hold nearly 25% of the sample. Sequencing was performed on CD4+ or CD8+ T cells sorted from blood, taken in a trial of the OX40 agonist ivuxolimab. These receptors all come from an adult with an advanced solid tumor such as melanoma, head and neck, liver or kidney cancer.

CDR3 residues: CATKPGQGPTYEQYF. DNA of the CDR3: TGCGCCACTAAGCCGGGACAGGGACCGACCTACGAGCAGTACTTC. The V call is TRBV5-1, the J call TRBJ2-7; 9 bases are shared with TRBD1. CDR1 SGHRS and CDR2 YFSETQ come from the germline V gene. Unmatched junction bases numbered 12, after V lost 9 bases and J lost 2 bases. The CDR3 totals 15 residues.

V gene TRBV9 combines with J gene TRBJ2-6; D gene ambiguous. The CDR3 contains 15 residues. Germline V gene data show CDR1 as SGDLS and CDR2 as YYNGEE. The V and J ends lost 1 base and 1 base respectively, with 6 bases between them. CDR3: CASSVQRSGANVLTF. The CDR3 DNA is TGTGCCAGCAGCGTACAGAGATCTGGGGCCAACGTCCTGACTTTC.

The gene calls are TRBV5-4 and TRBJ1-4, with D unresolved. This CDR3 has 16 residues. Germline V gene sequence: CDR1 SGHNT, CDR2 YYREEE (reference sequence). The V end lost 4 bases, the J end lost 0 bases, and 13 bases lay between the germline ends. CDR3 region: CASSKSEATTNEKLFF. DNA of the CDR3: TGTGCCAGCAGCAAATCGGAAGCAACAACTAATGAAAAACTGTTTTTT.

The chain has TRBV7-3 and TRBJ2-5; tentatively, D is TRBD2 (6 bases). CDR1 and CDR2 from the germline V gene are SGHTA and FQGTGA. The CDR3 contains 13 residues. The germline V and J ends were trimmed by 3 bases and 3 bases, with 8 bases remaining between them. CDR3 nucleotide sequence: TGTGCCAGCAGCTTGGCGGGGAAAGAGACCCAGTACTTC. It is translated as CASSLAGKETQYF.

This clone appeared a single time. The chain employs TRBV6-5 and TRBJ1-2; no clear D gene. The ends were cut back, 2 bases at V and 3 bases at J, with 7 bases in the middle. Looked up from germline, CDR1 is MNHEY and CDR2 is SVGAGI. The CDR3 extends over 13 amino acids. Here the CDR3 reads CASSYGEDYGYTF. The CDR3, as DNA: TGTGCCAGCAGTTACGGGGAAGACTATGGCTACACCTTC.

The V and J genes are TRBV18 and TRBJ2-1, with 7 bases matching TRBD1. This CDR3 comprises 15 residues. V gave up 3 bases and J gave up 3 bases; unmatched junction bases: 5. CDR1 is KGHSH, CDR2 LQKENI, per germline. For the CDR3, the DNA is TGTGCCAGCTCACCCGACAGGGATCTCTACAATGAGCAGTTCTTC. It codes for CASSPDRDLYNEQFF.

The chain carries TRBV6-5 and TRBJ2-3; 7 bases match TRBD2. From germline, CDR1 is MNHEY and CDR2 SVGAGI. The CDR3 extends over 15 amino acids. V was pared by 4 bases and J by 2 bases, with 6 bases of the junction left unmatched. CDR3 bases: TGTGCCAGCAGTTCGGGCGGGAGTGACACAGATACGCAGTATTTT. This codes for CASSSGGSDTDTQYF.

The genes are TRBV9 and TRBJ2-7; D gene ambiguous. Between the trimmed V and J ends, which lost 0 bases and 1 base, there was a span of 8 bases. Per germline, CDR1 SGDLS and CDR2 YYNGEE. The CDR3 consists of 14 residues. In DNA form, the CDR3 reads TGTGCCAGCAGCGTAGCCCCCGATTCCTACGAGCAGTACTTC. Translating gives CASSVAPDSYEQYF.

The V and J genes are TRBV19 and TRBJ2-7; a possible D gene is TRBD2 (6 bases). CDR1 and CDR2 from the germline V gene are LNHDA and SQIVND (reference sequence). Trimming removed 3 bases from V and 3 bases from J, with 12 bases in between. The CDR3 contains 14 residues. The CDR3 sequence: CASSIPGSYYEQYF. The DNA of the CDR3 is TGTGCCAGTAGTATCCCCGGGAGTTACTACGAGCAGTACTTC.

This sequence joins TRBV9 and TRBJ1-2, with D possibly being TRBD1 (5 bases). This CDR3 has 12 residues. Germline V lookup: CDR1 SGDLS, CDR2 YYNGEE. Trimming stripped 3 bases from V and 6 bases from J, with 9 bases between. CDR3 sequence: CASSEGSDGYTF. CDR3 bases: TGTGCCAGCAGCGAGGGGTCTGATGGCTACACCTTC.

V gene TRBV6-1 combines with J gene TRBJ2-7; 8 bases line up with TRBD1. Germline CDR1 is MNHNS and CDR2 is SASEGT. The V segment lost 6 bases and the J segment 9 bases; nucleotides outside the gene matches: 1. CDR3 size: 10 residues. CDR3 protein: CASRGTGQYF. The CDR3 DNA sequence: TGTGCCAGCAGAGGGACAGGGCAGTACTTC.

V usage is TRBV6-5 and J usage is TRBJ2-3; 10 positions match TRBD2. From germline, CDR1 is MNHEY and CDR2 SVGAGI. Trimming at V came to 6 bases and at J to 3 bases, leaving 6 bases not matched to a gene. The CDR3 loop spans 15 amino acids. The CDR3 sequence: CASRPGTSETDTQYF. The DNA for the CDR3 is TGTGCCAGCAGACCCGGGACTAGCGAAACAGATACGCAGTATTTT.

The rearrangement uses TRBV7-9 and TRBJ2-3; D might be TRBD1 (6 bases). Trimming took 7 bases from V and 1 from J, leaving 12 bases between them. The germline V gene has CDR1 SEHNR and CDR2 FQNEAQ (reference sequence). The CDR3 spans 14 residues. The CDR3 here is CASIPQGRTDTQYF. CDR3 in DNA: TGTGCCAGCATCCCACAGGGACGCACAGATACGCAGTATTTT.

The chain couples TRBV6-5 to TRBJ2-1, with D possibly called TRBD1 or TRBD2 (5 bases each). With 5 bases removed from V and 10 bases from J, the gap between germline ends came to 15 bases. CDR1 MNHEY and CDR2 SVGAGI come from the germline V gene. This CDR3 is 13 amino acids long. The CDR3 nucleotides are TGTGCCAGCAGTAGCCGGGGCCCAGGCGAGCAGTTCTTC. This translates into CASSSRGPGEQFF.

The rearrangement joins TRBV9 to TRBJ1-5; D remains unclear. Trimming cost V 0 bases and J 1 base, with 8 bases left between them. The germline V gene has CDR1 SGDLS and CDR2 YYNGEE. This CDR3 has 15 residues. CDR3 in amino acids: CASSVVGQSNQPQHF. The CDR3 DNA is TGTGCCAGCAGCGTAGTCGGTCAGAGCAATCAGCCCCAGCATTTT.